This TCR beta chain was identified during a study of shared clonotypes between healthy human individuals. Study in general: The cohort comprised a couple of women and a few men. Their ages spanned 18 to 49 years.

The CDR3 has 16 amino acids. With V trimmed by 3 bases and J by 6 bases, 11 bases remained unmatched. Germline V CDR1 and CDR2: SGHVT, SQSDAQ. As regards this clone: Its target is unknown.

Findings of the study overall: Richness estimates generally favored naive over memory subsets. The genetic and exposure-history diversity represented was limited by few donors.

Sorted-subset replicate PCRs used 200 ng DNA, roughly 28,000 T cell genomes. The table came from immunoSEQ multiplex PCR; TCRdb's copy has only in-frame clones and leaves some out. The sample lists 1.5 million to 2.5 million clones; just under 95% were seen once. As defined, naive CD8 cells were CD45RO-negative and positively selected for CCR7, with terminally differentiated effector memory CD45RA+ cells excluded. The sequence derives from a man aged 18 to 29 in good health. The sequenced sample consisted of naive CD8+ T cells sorted from blood. The chain carries TRBV7-4 and TRBJ2-1; 7 bases match TRBD2. Here the CDR3 DNA reads TGTGCCAGCAGCTTTTCCTTTTCAGCGGGAATCAATGAGCAGTTCTTC. This gives the protein CASSFSFSAGINEQFF.